Shown below are 13 T cell receptor beta chains from a single sample sequenced in a study of shared clonotypes between healthy human individuals. Sequencing used immunoSEQ multiplex PCR; TCRdb keeps in-frame clones, though not all of them. Of roughly 500,000 clones listed, 70% to 80% are singletons. Material: PBMCs. These TCRs come from a woman between 40 and 50 years old in good health. Some clones in this sample may be carry-over from other donors' samples.

The V and J genes are TRBV27 and TRBJ2-7; 7 nucleotides agree with TRBD1. This CDR3 comprises 13 residues. V lost 4 bases to trimming and J lost 5 bases; unmatched junction nucleotides: 5. The germline V gene encodes CDR1 MNHEY and CDR2 SMNVEV (reference sequence). The CDR3 loop reads CASSSDRRNEQYF. CDR3 nucleotides: TGTGCCAGCAGTTCGGACAGGAGGAACGAGCAGTACTTC.

The chain recombines TRBV18 with TRBJ1-2; the D gene is possibly TRBD1 (5 bases). Germline V gene lookup returns CDR1 KGHSH and CDR2 LQKENI. The CDR3 covers 14 residues. Trimming took 2 bases from V and 6 from J, leaving 13 bases between them. CDR3 residues: CASSPGQGGDGYTF. The CDR3 DNA reads as TGTGCCAGCTCACCAGGGCAGGGAGGTGATGGCTACACCTTC.

The chain has TRBV4-2 and TRBJ2-2; a possible D gene is TRBD2 (5 bases). There are 16 residues in the CDR3. Germline loops: CDR1 LGHNA, CDR2 YNFKEQ. V was clipped by 0 bases and J by 1 base, with 9 bases between them. CDR3 in DNA: TGTGCCAGCAGCCAAGAGAACGGAGGGAACACCGGGGAGCTGTTTTTT. It codes for CASSQENGGNTGELFF.

This chain uses TRBV28 with TRBJ1-1, with 9 bases aligning to TRBD1. The V gene end was trimmed by 6 bases and the J gene end by 1 base; junction bases not matched to a gene: 3. This CDR3 is 14 amino acids long. Per the germline V gene, CDR1 is MDHEN and CDR2 is SYDVKM. CDR3 nucleotide sequence: TGTGCCAGCAGGCCGGGACAGGGGAACACTGAAGCTTTCTTT. This encodes CASRPGQGNTEAFF. The whole variable domain, remainder taken from reference TRBV28 and TRBJ1-1, is DVKVTQSSRYLVKRTGEKVFLECVQDMDHENMFWYRQDPGLGLRLIYFSYDVKMKEKGDIPEGYSVSREKKERFSLILESASTNQTSMYLCASRPGQGNTEAFFGQGTRLTVV.

The chain combines TRBV6-5 with TRBJ1-5; TRBD1 is a possible D gene (6 bases). Trimming stripped 5 bases from V and 9 bases from J, with 20 bases between. The germline V gene encodes CDR1 MNHEY and CDR2 SVGAGI. The CDR3 runs 15 residues. This chain's CDR3 is CASSMTSGASRPQHF. The CDR3 DNA is TGTGCCAGCAGTATGACATCGGGGGCGTCCAGGCCCCAGCATTTT.

The chain couples TRBV29-1 to TRBJ2-3; D gene unclear. This CDR3 has 13 amino acids. CDR1 is SQVTM and CDR2 is ANQGSEA in the germline V gene. The germline V and J ends were trimmed by 3 bases and 1 base, with 8 bases remaining between them. The CDR3 loop is CSVEARRTDTQYF. The CDR3 DNA is TGCAGCGTTGAGGCTAGGCGCACAGATACGCAGTATTTT.

The chain combines TRBV28 with TRBJ1-6; D ambiguous. Trimming pared 5 bases from V and 4 bases from J, leaving 15 bases between. The germline V gene has CDR1 MDHEN and CDR2 SYDVKM. This CDR3 is 16 amino acids long. The chain's CDR3 is CASSPRGILYNSPLHF. CDR3 DNA: TGTGCCAGCAGTCCTCGTGGGATCTTGTATAATTCACCCCTCCACTTT.

This clone was counted a single time. The gene calls are TRBV4-1 and TRBJ2-2; D is possibly TRBD1 or TRBD2 (5 bases each). Trimming removed 0 bases from V and 5 bases from J, with 10 bases in between. Germline values: CDR1 MGHRA, CDR2 YSYEKL. CDR3 size: 15 residues. CDR3 DNA sequence: TGCGCCAGCAGCCAAGAGAGGGGCAGAACCGGGGAGCTGTTTTTT. It specifies CASSQERGRTGELFF.

The chain links TRBV2 to TRBJ2-5; D is perhaps TRBD1 or TRBD2 (5 bases each). Looked up from germline, CDR1 is SNHLY and CDR2 is FYNNEI. The CDR3 totals 15 residues. Trimming left V 8 bases short and J 0 bases short, with 16 bases between. The DNA of the CDR3 is TGTGCCAGCCTTAGTGCAGGGACGTACCAAGAGACCCAGTACTTC. It translates to CASLSAGTYQETQYF.

V and J are TRBV2 and TRBJ2-3, with 11 bases matching TRBD2. This CDR3 is built from 16 residues. The V gene end was trimmed by 3 bases and the J gene end by 6 bases; junction bases not matched to a gene: 8. Germline V gene sequence: CDR1 SNHLY, CDR2 FYNNEI. CDR3 bases: TGTGCCAGCAGTGATTCGGGACTAGCGGTGGGGGATACGCAGTATTTT. This translates into CASSDSGLAVGDTQYF.

The J gene is TRBJ2-7, the V gene TRBV18, with 7 bases aligning to TRBD1. V shed 3 bases and J 2 bases; nucleotides not matched to a gene: 7. CDR3 size: 15 residues. CDR1 and CDR2 from the germline V gene are KGHSH and LQKENI. The CDR3 nucleotides are TGTGCCAGCTCACCTTACAGGGGACCAGCCTACGAGCAGTACTTC. Translation: CASSPYRGPAYEQYF.

The rearrangement uses TRBV30 and TRBJ1-4; 11 positions match TRBD1. Germline CDR1 is GTSNPN and CDR2 is SVGIG (reference sequence). V shed 8 bases and J 0 bases; nucleotides not matched to a gene: 8. The CDR3 loop spans 16 amino acids. The CDR3 here is CALGTGGGTTNEKLFF. The CDR3 bases are TGTGCCCTGGGGACAGGGGGAGGGACAACTAATGAAAAACTGTTTTTT.

The chain employs TRBV5-4 and TRBJ2-2; the D is unclear. CDR3 length equals 16 residues. CDR1 is SGHNT and CDR2 is YYREEE in the germline V gene (reference sequence). Trimming took off 0 bases at V and 5 bases at J, with 14 bases between the two ends. The CDR3 DNA is TGTGCCAGCAGCTTGGAACCAGACATTCGGACCGGGGAGCTGTTTTTT. Residues: CASSLEPDIRTGELFF.